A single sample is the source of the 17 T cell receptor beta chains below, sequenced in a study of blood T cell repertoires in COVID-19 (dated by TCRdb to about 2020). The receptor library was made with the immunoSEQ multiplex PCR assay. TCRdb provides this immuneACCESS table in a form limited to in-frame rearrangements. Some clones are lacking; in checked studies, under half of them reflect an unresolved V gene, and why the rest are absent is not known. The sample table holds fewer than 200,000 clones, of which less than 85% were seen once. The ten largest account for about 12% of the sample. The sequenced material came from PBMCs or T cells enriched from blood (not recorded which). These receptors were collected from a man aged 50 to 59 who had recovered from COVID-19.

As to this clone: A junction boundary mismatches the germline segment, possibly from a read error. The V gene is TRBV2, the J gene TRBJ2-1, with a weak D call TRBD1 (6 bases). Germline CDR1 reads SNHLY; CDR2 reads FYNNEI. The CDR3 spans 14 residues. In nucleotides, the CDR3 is TGTGCCAGCAGCGAAGGACAGCGCTACAATGAGCAGTTCTTC. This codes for CASSEGQRYNEQFF.

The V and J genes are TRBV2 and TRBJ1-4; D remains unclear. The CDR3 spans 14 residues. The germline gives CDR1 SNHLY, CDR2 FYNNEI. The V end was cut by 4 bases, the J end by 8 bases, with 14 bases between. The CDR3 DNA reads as TGTGCCAGCAGTGCCTTGAGGGATCCGGAAAAACTGTTTTTT. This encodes CASSALRDPEKLFF.

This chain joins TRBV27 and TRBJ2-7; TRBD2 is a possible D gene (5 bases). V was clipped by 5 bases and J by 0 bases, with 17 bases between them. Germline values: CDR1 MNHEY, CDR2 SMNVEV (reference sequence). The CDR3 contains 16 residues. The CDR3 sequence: CASSPRPGYSSYEQYF. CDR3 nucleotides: TGTGCCAGCAGTCCCAGACCGGGGTACAGCTCCTACGAGCAGTACTTC.

The CDR3 loop is CASSAAPGQGVETQYF. DNA of the CDR3: TGCGCCAGCAGCGCCGCTCCAGGACAGGGCGTAGAGACCCAGTACTTC. The chain carries TRBV10-2 and TRBJ2-5; 8 bases align to TRBD1. Unmatched junction bases numbered 13, after V lost 6 bases and J lost 4 bases. This CDR3 is built from 16 residues. In germline, CDR1 is WSHSY, CDR2 SAAADI.

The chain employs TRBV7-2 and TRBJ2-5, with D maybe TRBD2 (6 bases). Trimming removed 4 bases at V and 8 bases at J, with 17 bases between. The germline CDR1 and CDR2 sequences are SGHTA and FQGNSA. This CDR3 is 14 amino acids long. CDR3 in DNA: TGTGCCAGCAGCTCCGGGACCCCGGGGGTAACCCAGTACTTC. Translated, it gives CASSSGTPGVTQYF.

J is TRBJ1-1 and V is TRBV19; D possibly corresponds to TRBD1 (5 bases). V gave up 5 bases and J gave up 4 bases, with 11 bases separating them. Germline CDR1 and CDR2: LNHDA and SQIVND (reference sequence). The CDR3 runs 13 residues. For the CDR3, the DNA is TGTGCCAGTAGTCGGGCAGGGCCCACTGAAGCTTTCTTT. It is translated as CASSRAGPTEAFF.

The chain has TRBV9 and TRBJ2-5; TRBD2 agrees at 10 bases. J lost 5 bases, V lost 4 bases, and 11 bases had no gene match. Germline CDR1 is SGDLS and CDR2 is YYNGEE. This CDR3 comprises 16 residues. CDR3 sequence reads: CASSKGSSGGSETQYF. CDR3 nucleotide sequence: TGTGCCAGCAGCAAGGGGTCTAGCGGGGGTTCGGAGACCCAGTACTTC.

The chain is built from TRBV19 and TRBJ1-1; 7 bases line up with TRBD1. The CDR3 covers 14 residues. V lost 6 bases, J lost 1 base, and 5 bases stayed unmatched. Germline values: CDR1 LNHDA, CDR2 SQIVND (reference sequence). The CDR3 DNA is TGTGCCAGTAGGAACAGGGGAACGAACACTGAAGCTTTCTTT. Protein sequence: CASRNRGTNTEAFF.

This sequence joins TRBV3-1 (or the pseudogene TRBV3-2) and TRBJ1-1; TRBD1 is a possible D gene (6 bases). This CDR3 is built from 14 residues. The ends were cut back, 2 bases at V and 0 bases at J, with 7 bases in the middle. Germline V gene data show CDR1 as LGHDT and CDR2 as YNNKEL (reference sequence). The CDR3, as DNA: TGTGCCAGCAGCCAAAACAGGGTGAACACTGAAGCTTTCTTT. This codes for CASSQNRVNTEAFF.

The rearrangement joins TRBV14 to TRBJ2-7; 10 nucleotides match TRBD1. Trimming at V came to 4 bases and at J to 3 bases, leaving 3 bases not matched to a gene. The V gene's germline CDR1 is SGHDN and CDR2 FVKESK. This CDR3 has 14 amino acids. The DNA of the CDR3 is TGTGCCAGCAGCCGGGACAGGGGAAACTACGAGCAGTACTTC. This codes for CASSRDRGNYEQYF.

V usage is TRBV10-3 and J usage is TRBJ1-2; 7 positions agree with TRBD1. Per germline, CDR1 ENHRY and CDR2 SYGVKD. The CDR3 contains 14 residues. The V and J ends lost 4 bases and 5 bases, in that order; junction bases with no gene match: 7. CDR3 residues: CAISAEGASYGYTF. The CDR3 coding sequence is TGTGCCATCAGTGCGGAGGGGGCGAGTTATGGCTACACCTTC.

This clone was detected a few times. CDR3 loop: CASSRHPFGGAEAFF. The CDR3 DNA sequence: TGCGCCAGCAGCCGCCATCCATTCGGGGGGGCTGAAGCTTTCTTT. The J gene is TRBJ1-1, the V gene TRBV4-1, with a weak D call TRBD1 (5 bases). Germline CDR1 and CDR2: MGHRA and YSYEKL. This CDR3 spans 15 amino acids. The V end was cut by 4 bases, the J end by 6 bases, with 18 bases between.

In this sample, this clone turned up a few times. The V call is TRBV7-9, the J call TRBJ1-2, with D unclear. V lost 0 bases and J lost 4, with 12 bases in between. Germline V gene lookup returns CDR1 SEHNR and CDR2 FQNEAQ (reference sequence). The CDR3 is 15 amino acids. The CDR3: CASSLAGQAGYGYTF. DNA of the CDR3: TGTGCCAGCAGCTTAGCTGGGCAGGCTGGCTATGGCTACACCTTC.

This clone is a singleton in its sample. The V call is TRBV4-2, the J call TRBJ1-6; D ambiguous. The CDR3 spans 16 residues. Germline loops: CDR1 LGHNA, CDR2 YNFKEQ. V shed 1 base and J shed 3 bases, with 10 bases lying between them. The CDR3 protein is CASSQAREGYNSPLHF. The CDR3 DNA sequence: TGTGCCAGCAGCCAAGCCAGAGAGGGCTATAATTCACCCCTCCACTTT.

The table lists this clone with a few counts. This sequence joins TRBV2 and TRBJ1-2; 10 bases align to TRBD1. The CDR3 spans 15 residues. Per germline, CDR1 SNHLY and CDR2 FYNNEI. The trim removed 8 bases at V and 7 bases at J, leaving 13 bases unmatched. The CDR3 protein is CASYLGDRGFSGYTF. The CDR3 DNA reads TGTGCCAGCTACCTCGGGGACAGGGGATTTTCTGGCTACACCTTC. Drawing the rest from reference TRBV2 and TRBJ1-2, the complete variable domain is EPEVTQTPSHQVTQMGQEVILRCVPISNHLYFYWYRQILGQKVEFLVSFYNNEISEKSEIFDDQFSVERPDGSNFTLKIRSTKLEDSAMYFCASYLGDRGFSGYTFGSGTRLTVV.

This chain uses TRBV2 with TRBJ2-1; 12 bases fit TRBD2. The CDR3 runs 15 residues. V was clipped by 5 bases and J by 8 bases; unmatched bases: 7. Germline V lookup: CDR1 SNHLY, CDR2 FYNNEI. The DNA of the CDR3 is TGTGCCAGCAGTCCTAGCGGGGGGGCCTGGGATGAGCAGTTCTTC. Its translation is CASSPSGGAWDEQFF.

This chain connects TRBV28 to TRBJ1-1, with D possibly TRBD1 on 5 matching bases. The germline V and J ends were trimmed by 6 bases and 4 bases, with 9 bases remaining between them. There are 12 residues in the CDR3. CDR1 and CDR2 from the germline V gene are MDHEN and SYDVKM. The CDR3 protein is CASSTGGTEAFF. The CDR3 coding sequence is TGTGCCAGCAGCACAGGTGGCACTGAAGCTTTCTTT.